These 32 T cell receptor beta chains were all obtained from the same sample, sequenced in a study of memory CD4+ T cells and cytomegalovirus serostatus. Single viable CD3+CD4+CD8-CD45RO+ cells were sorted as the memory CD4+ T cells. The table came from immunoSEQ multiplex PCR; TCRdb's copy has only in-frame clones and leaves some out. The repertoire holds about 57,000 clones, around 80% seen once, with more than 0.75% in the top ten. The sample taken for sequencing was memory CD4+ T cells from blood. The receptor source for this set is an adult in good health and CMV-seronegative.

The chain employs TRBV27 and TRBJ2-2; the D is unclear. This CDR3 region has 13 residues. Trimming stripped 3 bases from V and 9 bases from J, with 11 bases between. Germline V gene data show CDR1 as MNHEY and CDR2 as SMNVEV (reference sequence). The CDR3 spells CASSLGSARELFF. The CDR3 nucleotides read TGTGCCAGCAGTTTGGGCTCCGCGCGGGAGCTGTTTTTT.

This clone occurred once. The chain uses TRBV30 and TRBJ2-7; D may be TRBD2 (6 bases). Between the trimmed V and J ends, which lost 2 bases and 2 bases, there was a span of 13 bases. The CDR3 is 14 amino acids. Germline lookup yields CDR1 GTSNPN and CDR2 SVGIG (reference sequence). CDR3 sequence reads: CAWSRAGWAYEQYF. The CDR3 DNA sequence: TGTGCCTGGAGTAGGGCGGGGTGGGCCTACGAGCAGTACTTC.

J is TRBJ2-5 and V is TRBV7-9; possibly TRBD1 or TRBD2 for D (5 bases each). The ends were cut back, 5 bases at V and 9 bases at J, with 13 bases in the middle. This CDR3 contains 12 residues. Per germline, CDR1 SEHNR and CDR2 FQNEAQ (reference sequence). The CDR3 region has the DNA TGTGCCAGCAGCCCCGGACCGGGACCCCAGTACTTC. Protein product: CASSPGPGPQYF.

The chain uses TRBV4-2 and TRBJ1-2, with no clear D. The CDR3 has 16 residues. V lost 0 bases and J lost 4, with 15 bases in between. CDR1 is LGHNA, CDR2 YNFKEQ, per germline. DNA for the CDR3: TGTGCCAGCAGCCAAGATTTGGCGCAATCAAGCTATGGCTACACCTTC. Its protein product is CASSQDLAQSSYGYTF.

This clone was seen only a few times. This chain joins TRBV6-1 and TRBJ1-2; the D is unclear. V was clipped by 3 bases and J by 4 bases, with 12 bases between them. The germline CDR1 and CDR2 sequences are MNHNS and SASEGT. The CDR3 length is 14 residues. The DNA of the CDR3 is TGTGCCAGCAGTGATATTAGGGCGGGCTATGGCTACACCTTC. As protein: CASSDIRAGYGYTF.

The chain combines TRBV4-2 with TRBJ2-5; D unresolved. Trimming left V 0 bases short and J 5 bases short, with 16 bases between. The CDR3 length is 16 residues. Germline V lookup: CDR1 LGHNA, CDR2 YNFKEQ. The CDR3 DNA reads TGTGCCAGCAGCCAAGAGGTAGCAACCGGTTGGGAGACCCAGTACTTC. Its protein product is CASSQEVATGWETQYF.

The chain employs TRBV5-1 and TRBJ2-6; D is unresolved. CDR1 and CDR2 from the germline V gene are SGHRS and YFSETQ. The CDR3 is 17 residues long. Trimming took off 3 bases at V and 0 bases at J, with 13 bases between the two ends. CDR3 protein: CASSSRVAPSGANVLTF. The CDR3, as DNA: TGCGCCAGCAGCTCCCGGGTTGCCCCCTCTGGGGCCAACGTCCTGACTTTC.

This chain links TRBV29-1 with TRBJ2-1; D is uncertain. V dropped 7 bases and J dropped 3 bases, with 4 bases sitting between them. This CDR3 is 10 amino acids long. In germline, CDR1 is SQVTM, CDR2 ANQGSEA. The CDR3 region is CSALYNEQFF. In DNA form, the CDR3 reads TGCAGCGCCCTCTACAATGAGCAGTTCTTC.

In nucleotides, the CDR3 is TGTGCCAGCAGTGGGGGACTAGCTGCAGATACGCAGTATTTT. Translated, it gives CASSGGLAADTQYF. This chain uses TRBV6-5 with TRBJ2-3, with TRBD2 identical over 9 bases. This CDR3 is 14 amino acids long. CDR1 is MNHEY, CDR2 SVGAGI, per germline. The ends lost 5 bases at V and 4 bases at J; junction bases unmatched: 4.

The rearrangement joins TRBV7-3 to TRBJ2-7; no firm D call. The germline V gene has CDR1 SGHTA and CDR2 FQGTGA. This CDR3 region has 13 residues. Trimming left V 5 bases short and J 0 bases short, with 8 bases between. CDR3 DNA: TGTGCCAGCAGCCAGACTGGCTCCTACGAGCAGTACTTC. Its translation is CASSQTGSYEQYF.

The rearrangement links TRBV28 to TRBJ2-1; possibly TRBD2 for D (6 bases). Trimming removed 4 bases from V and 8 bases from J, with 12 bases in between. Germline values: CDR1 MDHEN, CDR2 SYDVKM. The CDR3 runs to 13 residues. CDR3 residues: CASSSGGQDEQFF. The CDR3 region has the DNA TGTGCCAGCAGTTCCGGAGGGCAGGATGAGCAGTTCTTC.

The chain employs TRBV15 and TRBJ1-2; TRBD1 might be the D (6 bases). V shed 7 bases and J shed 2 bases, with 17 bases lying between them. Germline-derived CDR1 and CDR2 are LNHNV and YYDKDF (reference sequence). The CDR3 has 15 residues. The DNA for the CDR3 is TGTGCCACCAACCCTGTTGGTGACAGGAACTATGGCTACACCTTC. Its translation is CATNPVGDRNYGYTF.

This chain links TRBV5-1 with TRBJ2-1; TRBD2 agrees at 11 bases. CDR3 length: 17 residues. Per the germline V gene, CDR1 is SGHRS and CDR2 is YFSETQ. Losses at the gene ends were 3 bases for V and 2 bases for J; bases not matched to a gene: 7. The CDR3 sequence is CASSSTGTSGAYNEQFF. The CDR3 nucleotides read TGCGCCAGCAGCTCTACCGGGACTAGCGGAGCCTACAATGAGCAGTTCTTC.

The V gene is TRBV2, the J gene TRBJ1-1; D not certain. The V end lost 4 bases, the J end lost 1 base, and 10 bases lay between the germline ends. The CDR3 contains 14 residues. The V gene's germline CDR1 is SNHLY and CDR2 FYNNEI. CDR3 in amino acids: CASSVQRTNTEAFF. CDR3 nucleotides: TGTGCCAGCAGTGTACAGAGAACGAACACTGAAGCTTTCTTT.

The CDR3 loop reads CASSLQGISRYEQYF. The CDR3 DNA reads as TGCGCCAGCAGCTTGCAGGGTATTTCGAGATACGAGCAGTACTTC. The rearrangement uses TRBV5-1 and TRBJ2-7; D is perhaps TRBD1 (5 bases). Trimming took off 1 base at V and 4 bases at J, with 15 bases between the two ends. The CDR3 sequence is 15 residues long. Germline CDR1 is SGHRS and CDR2 is YFSETQ.

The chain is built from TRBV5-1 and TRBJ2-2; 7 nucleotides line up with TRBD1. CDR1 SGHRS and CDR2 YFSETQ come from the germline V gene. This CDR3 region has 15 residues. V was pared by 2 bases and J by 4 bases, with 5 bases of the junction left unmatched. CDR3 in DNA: TGCGCCAGCAGCTTAATGGGACAGACCACCGGGGAGCTGTTTTTT. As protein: CASSLMGQTTGELFF. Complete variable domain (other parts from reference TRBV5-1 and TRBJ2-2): KAGVTQTPRYLIKTRGQQVTLSCSPISGHRSVSWYQQTPGQGLQFLFEYFSETQRNKGNFPGRFSGRQFSNSRSEMNVSTLELGDSALYLCASSLMGQTTGELFFGEGSRLTVL.

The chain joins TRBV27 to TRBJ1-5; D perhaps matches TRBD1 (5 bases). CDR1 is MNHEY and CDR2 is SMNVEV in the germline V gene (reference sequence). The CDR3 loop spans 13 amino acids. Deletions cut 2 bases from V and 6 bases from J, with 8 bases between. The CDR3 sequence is CASSLEGPQPQHF. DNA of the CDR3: TGTGCCAGCAGTTTAGAGGGGCCTCAGCCCCAGCATTTT.

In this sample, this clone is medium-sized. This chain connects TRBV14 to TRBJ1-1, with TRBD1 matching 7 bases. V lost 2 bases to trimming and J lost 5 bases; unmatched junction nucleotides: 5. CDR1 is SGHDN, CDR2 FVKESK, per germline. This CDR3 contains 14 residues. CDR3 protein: CASSQQQGRTEAFF. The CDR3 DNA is TGTGCCAGCAGCCAACAACAGGGGAGGACTGAAGCTTTCTTT.

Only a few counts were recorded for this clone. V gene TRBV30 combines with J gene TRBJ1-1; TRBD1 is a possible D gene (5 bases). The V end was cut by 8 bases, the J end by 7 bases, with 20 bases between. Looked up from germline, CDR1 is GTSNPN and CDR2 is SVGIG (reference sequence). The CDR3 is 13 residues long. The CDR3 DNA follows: TGTGCCCTGGAGACCGGCAGGGTACGTGAAGCTTTCTTT. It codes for CALETGRVREAFF.

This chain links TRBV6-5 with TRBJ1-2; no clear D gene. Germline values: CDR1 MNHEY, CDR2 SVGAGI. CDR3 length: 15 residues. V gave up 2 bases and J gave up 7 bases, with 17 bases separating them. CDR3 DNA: TGTGCCAGCAGTTACGCCGGCAGTCCCGGAGGTGGCTACACCTTC. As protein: CASSYAGSPGGGYTF.

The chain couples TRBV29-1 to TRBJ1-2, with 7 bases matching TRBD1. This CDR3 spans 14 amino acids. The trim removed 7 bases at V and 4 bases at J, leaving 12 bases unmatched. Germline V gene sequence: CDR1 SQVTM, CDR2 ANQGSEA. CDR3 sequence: CSALKQTGLYGYTF. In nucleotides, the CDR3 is TGCAGCGCTCTCAAGCAGACAGGGCTCTATGGCTACACCTTC.

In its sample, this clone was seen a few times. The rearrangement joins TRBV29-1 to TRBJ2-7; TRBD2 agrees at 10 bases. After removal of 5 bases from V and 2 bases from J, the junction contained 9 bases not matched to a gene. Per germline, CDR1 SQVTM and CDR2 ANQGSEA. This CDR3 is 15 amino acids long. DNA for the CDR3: TGCAGCGTTCCGAAGCGGGAGGGCCTCACCTACGAGCAGTACTTC. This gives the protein CSVPKREGLTYEQYF.

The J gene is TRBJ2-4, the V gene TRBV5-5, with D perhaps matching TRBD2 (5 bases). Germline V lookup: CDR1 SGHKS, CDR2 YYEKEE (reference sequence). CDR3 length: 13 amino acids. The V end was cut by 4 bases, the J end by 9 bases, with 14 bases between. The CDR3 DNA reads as TGTGCCAGCAGCCTTGGACGAGAGGGCATTCAGTACTTC. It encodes CASSLGREGIQYF. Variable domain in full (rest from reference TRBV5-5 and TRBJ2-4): DAGVTQSPTHLIKTRGQQVTLRCSPISGHKSVSWYQQVLGQGPQFIFQYYEKEERGRGNFPDRFSARQFPNYSSELNVNALLLGDSALYLCASSLGREGIQYFGAGTRLSVL.

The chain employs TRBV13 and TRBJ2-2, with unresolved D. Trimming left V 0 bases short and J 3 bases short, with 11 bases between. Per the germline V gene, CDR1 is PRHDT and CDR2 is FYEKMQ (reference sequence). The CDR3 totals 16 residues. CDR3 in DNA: TGTGCCAGCAGCTTAGGTCTAGGTCTGCACACCGGGGAGCTGTTTTTT. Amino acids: CASSLGLGLHTGELFF.

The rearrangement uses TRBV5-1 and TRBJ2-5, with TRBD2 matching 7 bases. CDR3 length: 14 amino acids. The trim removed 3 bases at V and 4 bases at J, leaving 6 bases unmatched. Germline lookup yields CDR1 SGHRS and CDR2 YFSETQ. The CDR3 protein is CASSSRELGETQYF. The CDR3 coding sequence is TGCGCCAGCAGCTCGCGGGAGCTTGGAGAGACCCAGTACTTC.

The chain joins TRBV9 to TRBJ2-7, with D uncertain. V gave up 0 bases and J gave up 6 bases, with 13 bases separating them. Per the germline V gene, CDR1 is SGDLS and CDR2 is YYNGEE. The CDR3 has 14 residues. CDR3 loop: CASSVDGDSGEQYF. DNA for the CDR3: TGTGCCAGCAGCGTAGATGGGGATTCGGGCGAGCAGTACTTC.

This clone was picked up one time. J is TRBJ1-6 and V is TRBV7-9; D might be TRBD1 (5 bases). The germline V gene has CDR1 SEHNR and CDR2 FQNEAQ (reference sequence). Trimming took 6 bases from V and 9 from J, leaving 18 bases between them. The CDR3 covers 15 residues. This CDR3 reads CASSSGGGSGSPLHF. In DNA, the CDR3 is TGTGCCAGCAGTTCAGGTGGGGGTTCCGGTTCACCCCTCCACTTT.

The CDR3 is CASSESAQGASKPQHF. Written as DNA, the CDR3 is TGTGCCAGCAGTGAATCCGCTCAGGGGGCGTCAAAGCCCCAGCATTTT. The chain has TRBV2 and TRBJ1-5; 8 nucleotides align to TRBD1. Germline CDR1 and CDR2: SNHLY and FYNNEI. Trimming cost V 2 bases and J 8 bases; bases outside gene matches: 11. The CDR3 runs 16 residues.

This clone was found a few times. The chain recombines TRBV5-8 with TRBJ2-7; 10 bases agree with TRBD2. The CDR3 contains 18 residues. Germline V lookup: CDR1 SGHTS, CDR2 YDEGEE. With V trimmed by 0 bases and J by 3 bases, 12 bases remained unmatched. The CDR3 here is CASSLEASGSFYLYEQYF. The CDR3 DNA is TGTGCCAGCAGCTTGGAGGCTAGCGGGAGTTTTTATCTCTACGAGCAGTACTTC.

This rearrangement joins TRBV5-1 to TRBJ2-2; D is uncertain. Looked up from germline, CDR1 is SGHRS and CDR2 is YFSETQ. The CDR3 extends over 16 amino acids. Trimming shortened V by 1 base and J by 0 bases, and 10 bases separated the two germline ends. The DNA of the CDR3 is TGCGCCAGCAGCTTGCGGCTAGACGCGAACACCGGGGAGCTGTTTTTT. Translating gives CASSLRLDANTGELFF.

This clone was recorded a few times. The CDR3 nucleotides are TGTGCCAGCAGCCCCTTTGGCGGGATTGGTTTTGTATCCTACAATGAGCAGTTCTTC. This sequence encodes CASSPFGGIGFVSYNEQFF. The chain is built from TRBV7-9 and TRBJ2-1; a weak D match, TRBD2 (6 bases). The CDR3 is 19 residues long. The V gene lost 5 bases and the J gene lost 1 base, with 24 bases spanning the gap. CDR1 and CDR2 (germline): SEHNR, FQNEAQ (reference sequence).

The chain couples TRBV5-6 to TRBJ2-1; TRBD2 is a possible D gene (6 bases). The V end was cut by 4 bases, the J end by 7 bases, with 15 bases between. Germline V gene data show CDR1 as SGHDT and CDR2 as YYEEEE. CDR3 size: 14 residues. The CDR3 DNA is TGTGCCAGCAGCCCCGCGGGGCTAGTAAATGAGCAGTTCTTC. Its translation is CASSPAGLVNEQFF.